These T cell receptor beta chains were read from a single sample in a study of PD-1 blockade in classical Hodgkin lymphoma. Sequencing was performed with immunoSEQ multiplex PCR; in TCRdb, only in-frame clones are kept and a portion is missing. The sample includes more than 12,000 clones, 91% of them seen just once. Sequencing used CD8+ T cells from blood. These receptor sequences come from a human donor with classical Hodgkin lymphoma. Each CDR3 is given with its conserved first and last residue. A D gene is named only where the DNA matches it firmly. Expanded clones get a size class; other rows say once, few or many, or leave the size out.

j_call v_call clone_size d_call cdr3_aa cdr3_nt
TRBJ1-1 TRBV10-1 . . CASSEGENTEAFF TGCGCCAGCAGTGAGGGAGAGAACACTGAAGCTTTCTTT
TRBJ1-1 TRBV19 . TRBD1 CASSIRQGTTEAFF TGTGCCAGTAGTATAAGACAGGGGACCACTGAAGCTTTCTTT
TRBJ1-1 TRBV6-6 . TRBD1 CASSYRQGAGTEAFF TGTGCCAGCAGTTACCGACAGGGGGCAGGAACTGAAGCTTTCTTT
TRBJ2-1 TRBV7-3 . TRBD1 CASSATGDHREQFF TGTGCCAGCAGCGCTACAGGGGACCACAGGGAGCAGTTCTTC
TRBJ2-5 TRBV4-1 . . CASSPRGSQETQYF TGCGCCAGCAGCCCCCGGGGATCCCAGGAGACCCAGTACTTC
TRBJ1-2 TRBV2 once TRBD1 CASRDRDYGYTF TGTGCCAGCCGGGACAGGGACTATGGCTACACCTTC
TRBJ1-2 TRBV6-5 . . CASSYSKSQASYGYTF TGTGCCAGCAGTTACTCGAAAAGCCAGGCAAGCTATGGCTACACCTTC
TRBJ1-4 TRBV4-2 . . CASSQDGPSSKLFF TGTGCCAGCAGCCAAGATGGACCCTCTTCGAAACTGTTTTTT
TRBJ2-1 TRBV7-9 . TRBD1 CASSHNRGPSSYNEQFF TGTGCCAGCAGCCATAACAGGGGGCCGAGCTCCTACAATGAGCAGTTCTTC
TRBJ1-1 TRBV19 . TRBD1 CASSIPTTGENTEAFF TGTGCCAGTAGTATCCCTACGACAGGGGAGAACACTGAAGCTTTCTTT
TRBJ2-3 TRBV6-4 . TRBD2 CASSDSASGTQYF TGTGCCAGCAGTGACTCTGCTAGCGGAACGCAGTATTTT
TRBJ1-4 TRBV6-5 . . CASSYRGYEKLFF TGTGCCAGCAGTTACAGGGGGTATGAGAAACTGTTTTTT
TRBJ2-3 TRBV5-1 . . CASSLPDRKSSTDTQYF TGCGCCAGCAGCCTCCCCGACAGGAAATCTAGCACAGATACGCAGTATTTT
TRBJ1-5 TRBV6-4 . . CASSGDSNQPQHF TGTGCCAGCAGTGGGGACAGCAATCAGCCCCAGCATTTT
TRBJ1-4 TRBV6-5 . . CASSHGGATNEKLFF TGTGCCAGTTCCCACGGGGGGGCAACTAATGAAAAACTGTTTTTT
TRBJ2-3 TRBV6-4 . TRBD2 CASSDGTSGTDTQYF TGTGCCAGCAGTGACGGGACTAGCGGCACAGATACGCAGTATTTT
TRBJ2-1 TRBV6-1 . . CASSESPESSYNEQFF TGTGCCAGCAGTGAAAGTCCGGAGAGCTCCTACAATGAGCAGTTCTTC
TRBJ2-3 TRBV15 . TRBD1 CATSRGQGAWPDTQYF TGTGCCACCAGCAGAGGACAGGGGGCATGGCCAGATACGCAGTATTTT
TRBJ1-2 TRBV7-9 . . CASSSGDGSFYGYTF TGTGCCAGCAGCTCAGGGGACGGTTCCTTCTATGGCTACACCTTC
TRBJ2-7 TRBV4-1 . . CASSQGAGGYEQYF TGCGCCAGCAGCCAGGGAGCCGGCGGCTACGAGCAGTACTTC
TRBJ1-3 TRBV9 . . CASSVEAGLNTIYF TGTGCCAGCAGCGTAGAGGCCGGGTTGAACACCATATATTTT
TRBJ1-3 TRBV5-8 . . CASSARTVSSGNTIYF TGTGCCAGCAGCGCGCGGACAGTCTCCTCTGGAAACACCATATATTTT
TRBJ2-5 TRBV28 few . CASRRRAGGQETQYF TGTGCCAGCAGGCGCAGGGCTGGGGGCCAAGAGACCCAGTACTTC
TRBJ2-7 TRBV5-6 once TRBD2 CASSLALADYEQYF TGTGCCAGCAGCTTGGCACTAGCGGACTACGAGCAGTACTTC